This T cell receptor beta chain was captured in a study of regulatory T cells in long-lasting Graves disease. The study, taken as a whole, reports: Relative to new patients (roughly 970), persistent patients exhibited greater sharing of public clonotypes (approximately 2,700). Segments TRBV28, TRBJ1-2 and TRBJ2-5 showed preferential usage in persistent disease.

The TCR beta library used iRepertoire HTBI primers with Arm-PCR amplification of CDR3. Via MiXCR, TCRdb re-called the multiplex PCR reads, giving one row per CDR3 protein. Of 200,000 to 250,000 distinct CDR3 sequences listed, about 18% were seen once; the top ten hold approximately 24%. Comment on this clonotype: Its target is unknown.

With V trimmed by 4 bases and J by 3 bases, 7 bases remained unmatched. There are 16 residues in the CDR3. Germline loops: CDR1 SGDLS, CDR2 YYNGEE. As to time point: newly diagnosed GD, antithyroid drugs for less than 3 months. Following extraction of RNA from PBMCs, that RNA was used to make the TCR library. Graves' disease diagnosis relied on American Thyroid Association guidelines. Each patient gave approximately 8.1 milliliters of EDTA-anticoagulated peripheral blood. The rearrangement links TRBV9 to TRBJ2-2; 9 bases line up with TRBD1. The source was peripheral blood mononuclear cells (PBMCs), collected at new diagnosis, from a patient treated with antithyroid drugs. The sequence was collected from a female donor with Graves disease. The CDR3 loop reads CASSPRDREYTGELFF. The DNA of the CDR3 is TGTGCCAGCAGCCCCCGGGACAGGGAATACACCGGGGAGCTGTTTTTT.